The T cell receptor beta chain under discussion was sequenced for a study of shared clonotypes between healthy human individuals. General observations from the study: For naive CD4 cells, 5% to 6.5% of clonotypes were shared across a handful of donors.

Naive-designated CD8 cells lacked CD45RO, were positively enriched for CCR7, and omitted terminally differentiated effector memory CD45RA+ cells. Adult Caucasians living in Nashville, Tennessee made up all of the donors. The table came from immunoSEQ multiplex PCR; TCRdb's copy has only in-frame clones and leaves some out. The table shows 560,000 or so clones, with about 96% occurring only once. With respect to this clone: The antigen is undetermined.

V was cut by 4 bases and J by 3 bases, with 19 bases left in between. This CDR3 spans 15 amino acids. Germline values: CDR1 SQVTM, CDR2 ANQGSEA. Source material: naive CD8+ T cells sorted from blood. This sequence joins TRBV29-1 and TRBJ2-7; possible D gene TRBD2, 5 bases. The source is a woman between 25 and 40 years old in good health. CDR3 nucleotides: TGCAGCGTTGTCGCTAGGTGGGAGATCCTCTACGAGCAGTACTTC. Its translation: CSVVARWEILYEQYF.